The 27 T cell receptor beta chains below come from one sample, sequenced in a study of human T cells and chemical hapten exposure. Noted time point: pre-sensitization, week 0. As to treatment: therapeutic diphenylcyclopropenone sensitization with weekly scalp DPC. TCRdb used MiXCR to reprocess the RACE reads, holding one entry per CDR3 protein. The sample has approximately 320,000 distinct CDR3 sequences, 5.5% seen once. Sequenced here: whole blood, sampled in connection with sensitization to the hapten diphenylcyclopropenone (DPC). These receptor sequences come from a young woman with alopecia areata. Some clones in this sample may be carry-over from other donors' samples.

This clonotype came up many times. This chain connects TRBV29-1 to TRBJ2-1; D gene ambiguous. CDR3 length: 16 amino acids. CDR1 and CDR2 from the germline V gene are SQVTM and ANQGSEA. Trimming removed 7 bases at V and 0 bases at J, with 19 bases between. The CDR3 spells CSAEIPGQSSYNEQFF. Written as DNA, the CDR3 is TGCAGCGCCGAAATACCGGGCCAGAGCTCCTACAATGAGCAGTTCTTC.

This clonotype came up many times. V is TRBV4-3 and J is TRBJ1-6; D may be TRBD1 (5 bases). The CDR3 spans 16 residues. V was shortened by 0 bases and J by 7 bases, with 13 bases between the two germline ends. CDR1 and CDR2 (germline): LGHNA, YSLEER. The CDR3 nucleotides read TGCGCCAGCAGCCAAGATCGCGTGGGGGGGAATTCACCCCTCCACTTT. This encodes CASSQDRVGGNSPLHF.

This clonotype was seen a handful of times. The genes are TRBV7-2 and TRBJ1-3; D may be TRBD1 (5 bases). CDR3 length equals 14 residues. From germline, CDR1 is SGHTA and CDR2 FQGNSA. V lost 4 bases to trimming and J lost 0 bases, with 7 bases between them. In DNA form, the CDR3 reads TGTGCCAGCAGCTACCAGGGCTCTGGAAACACCATATATTTT. It yields the protein CASSYQGSGNTIYF.

The CDR3 reads CASSYSITSGYEQYF. CDR3 coding DNA: TGTGCCAGCAGTTACTCGATTACTAGCGGGTACGAGCAGTACTTC. The chain combines TRBV6-5 with TRBJ2-7; the match to TRBD2 covers 9 bases. J gave up 4 bases and V 0 bases, and 4 bases lay outside the gene matches. Looked up from germline, CDR1 is MNHEY and CDR2 is SVGAGI. CDR3 length: 15 residues.

In this sample, this clonotype turned up a few times. The chain has TRBV28 and TRBJ1-1; no definite D call. The CDR3 runs 13 residues. The V end was cut by 2 bases, the J end by 7 bases, with 11 bases between. From germline, CDR1 is MDHEN and CDR2 SYDVKM. CDR3 region: CASSLRQDYEAFF. The CDR3 DNA reads TGTGCCAGCAGTTTAAGGCAGGACTATGAAGCTTTCTTT. Full variable domain (remainder filled in from reference TRBV28 and TRBJ1-1): DVKVTQSSRYLVKRTGEKVFLECVQDMDHENMFWYRQDPGLGLRLIYFSYDVKMKEKGDIPEGYSVSREKKERFSLILESASTNQTSMYLCASSLRQDYEAFFGQGTRLTVV.

The chain joins TRBV6-5 to TRBJ1-1; 9 bases agree with TRBD1. CDR3 length: 14 residues. Unmatched junction bases numbered 6, after V lost 6 bases and J lost 4 bases. Germline-derived CDR1 and CDR2 are MNHEY and SVGAGI. This chain's CDR3 is CASSRDRAVTEAFF. The CDR3 nucleotides are TGTGCCAGCAGCCGGGACAGGGCCGTCACTGAAGCTTTCTTT.

This clonotype has a count of ten or more. This chain connects TRBV4-3 to TRBJ2-1; TRBD1 agrees at 7 bases. CDR3 length: 16 residues. Germline trimming cut 1 base from V and 4 bases from J; bases unmatched to any gene: 7. Germline CDR1 is LGHNA and CDR2 is YSLEER. The CDR3 protein is CASSQAIDRDYNEQFF. The DNA of the CDR3 is TGCGCCAGCAGCCAAGCCATAGACAGGGATTACAATGAGCAGTTCTTC.

This clonotype was seen ten or more times. The gene calls are TRBV7-2 and TRBJ2-5; D might be TRBD2 (7 bases). The CDR3 sequence is 18 residues long. Germline CDR1 and CDR2: SGHTA and FQGNSA. V lost 7 bases to trimming and J lost 5 bases, with 29 bases between them. The CDR3 reads CASTTPGHFTGGDETQYF. The CDR3 DNA is TGTGCCAGCACCACGCCCGGACACTTCACGGGGGGCGATGAGACCCAGTACTTC.

This clonotype was seen more than once but under ten times. The rearrangement uses TRBV7-2 and TRBJ1-2, with 7 bases lining up with TRBD1. Losses at the gene ends were 7 bases for V and 2 bases for J; bases not matched to a gene: 10. The CDR3 loop spans 15 amino acids. From germline, CDR1 is SGHTA and CDR2 FQGNSA. In DNA, the CDR3 is TGTGCCAGCATGGACAGGTCGAAGGGGAACTATGGCTACACCTTC. This sequence encodes CASMDRSKGNYGYTF.

This clonotype was observed at least ten times. The chain has TRBV9 and TRBJ1-1; possible D gene TRBD1, 5 bases. Trimming cost V 0 bases and J 6 bases, with 12 bases left between them. CDR3 size: 14 residues. Germline V gives CDR1 SGDLS, CDR2 YYNGEE. In DNA form, the CDR3 reads TGTGCCAGCAGCGTAGCTACCCAGGGACCTGAAGCTTTCTTT. This codes for CASSVATQGPEAFF.

This clonotype came up a few times. V gene TRBV6-5 combines with J gene TRBJ2-5; a weak D match, TRBD1 (6 bases). CDR1 and CDR2 from the germline V gene are MNHEY and SVGAGI. CDR3 length: 13 amino acids. V lost 6 bases, J lost 4 bases, and 12 bases lay in between. The DNA for the CDR3 is TGTGCCAGCAGCCTAGACAGGAGAGAGACCCAGTACTTC. Translated: CASSLDRRETQYF.

There are a few counts of this clonotype. The J gene is TRBJ1-4, the V gene TRBV5-1, with a possible D match to TRBD1 (6 bases). Germline V lookup: CDR1 SGHRS, CDR2 YFSETQ. The CDR3 is 15 amino acids. The V end was cut by 0 bases, the J end by 6 bases, with 12 bases between. In DNA form, the CDR3 reads TGCGCCAGCAGCTTGGAATGGGGGGCACATGAAAAACTGTTTTTT. This translates into CASSLEWGAHEKLFF.

The J gene is TRBJ1-5, the V gene TRBV5-6; D possibly corresponds to TRBD1 (6 bases). V dropped 0 bases and J dropped 5 bases, with 18 bases sitting between them. This CDR3 spans 17 amino acids. Germline V gene data show CDR1 as SGHDT and CDR2 as YYEEEE. DNA for the CDR3: TGTGCCAGCAGCTTGGGTCTCAAGGGGGGCCCGGATCAGCCCCAGCATTTT. This translates into CASSLGLKGGPDQPQHF.

In its sample, this clonotype was seen a few times. The CDR3 DNA is TGTGCCAGCAGCTTAGTGCTAGCCAAAAACATTCAGTACTTC. Its translation is CASSLVLAKNIQYF. The chain uses TRBV7-2 and TRBJ2-4; unclear D gene. The CDR3 contains 14 residues. Germline V gene lookup returns CDR1 SGHTA and CDR2 FQGNSA. The ends were cut back, 1 base at V and 0 bases at J, with 4 bases in the middle. Full variable domain (missing parts from reference TRBV7-2 and TRBJ2-4): GAGVSQSPSNKVTEKGKDVELRCDPISGHTALYWYRQSLGQGLEFLIYFQGNSAPDKSGLPSDRFSAERTGGSVSTLTIQRTQQEDSAVYLCASSLVLAKNIQYFGAGTRLSVL.

As for this clonotype: At one end the junction does not follow the germline gene, possibly because of a read error. The chain joins TRBV7-2 to TRBJ1-6; 10 bases match TRBD1. Germline V CDR1 and CDR2: SGHTA, FQGNSA. This CDR3 has 14 amino acids. CDR3 nucleotides: TGTGCCAGCAGCTTGGGACAGGGGTACTCACCCCCCCACTTT. This codes for CASSLGQGYSPPHF. The whole variable domain, filled in from reference TRBV7-2 and TRBJ1-6, reads GAGVSQSPSNKVTEKGKDVELRCDPISGHTALYWYRQSLGQGLEFLIYFQGNSAPDKSGLPSDRFSAERTGGSVSTLTIQRTQQEDSAVYLCASSLGQGYSPPHFGNGTRLTVT.

This clonotype was seen repeatedly, ten times or more. This chain links TRBV7-2 with TRBJ2-5; D gene ambiguous. Germline V gives CDR1 SGHTA, CDR2 FQGNSA. The CDR3 extends over 15 amino acids. Trimming left V 3 bases short and J 3 bases short, with 14 bases between. DNA for the CDR3: TGTGCCAGCAGCTTCCCCGTCTCTCCCAAAGAGACCCAGTACTTC. This codes for CASSFPVSPKETQYF.

The genes are TRBV12-3 or TRBV12-4 and TRBJ1-1, with D perhaps TRBD1 (6 bases). CDR3 size: 16 residues. Trimming cost V 5 bases and J 1 base, with 17 bases left between them. CDR3 in amino acids: CASSPTQGRGNTEAFF. The CDR3 DNA reads TGTGCCAGCAGTCCAACACAGGGTCGGGGGAACACTGAAGCTTTCTTT.

A word on this clonotype: An end of the junction differs from the germline gene, which may be a read error. CDR3 loop: CASSQGTGIHF. In DNA form, the CDR3 reads TGTGCCAGCAGCCAAGGGACCGGGATACACTTC. V is TRBV14 and J is TRBJ2-7; a possible D gene is TRBD2 (5 bases). Germline assignment: CDR1 SGHDN and CDR2 FVKESK. The CDR3 runs to 11 residues. Full variable domain (outside the CDR3, taken from reference TRBV14 and TRBJ2-7): EAGVTQFPSHSVIEKGQTVTLRCDPISGHDNLYWYRRVMGKEIKFLLHFVKESKQDESGMPNNRFLAERTGGTYSTLKVQPAELEDSGVYFCASSQGTGIHFGPGTRLTVT.

Many counts were recorded for this clonotype. This CDR3 is CASSQDPRASGGEETQYF. The CDR3 DNA sequence: TGCGCCAGCAGCCAAGATCCAAGGGCTAGCGGGGGAGAAGAGACCCAGTACTTC. The chain joins TRBV4-3 to TRBJ2-5; 10 bases fit TRBD2. The J segment lost 3 bases and the V segment lost 0 bases, leaving 10 bases of the junction unmatched. CDR3 length: 18 residues. Germline loops: CDR1 LGHNA, CDR2 YSLEER.

There are many counts of this clonotype. The rearrangement joins TRBV3-1 to TRBJ1-2; D gene ambiguous. Germline V gene data show CDR1 as LGHDT and CDR2 as YNNKEL (reference sequence). Trimming cost V 4 bases and J 7 bases, with 19 bases left between them. This CDR3 region has 15 residues. The CDR3 DNA reads TGTGCCAGCAGCCCTCAACGCGGGCCCACCCGTGGCTACACCTTC. It is translated as CASSPQRGPTRGYTF.

This clonotype was counted only a few times. The rearrangement links TRBV14 to TRBJ2-4; 7 positions agree with TRBD1. The V gene's germline CDR1 is SGHDN and CDR2 FVKESK. This CDR3 region has 15 residues. The J segment lost 6 bases and the V segment lost 1 base, leaving 6 bases of the junction unmatched. The CDR3 sequence: CASSQGGQRRNIQYF. CDR3 nucleotide sequence: TGTGCCAGCAGCCAAGGGGGACAGAGGAGAAACATTCAGTACTTC.

This clonotype came up many times. This chain joins TRBV7-2 and TRBJ2-6; D is unclear. The CDR3 spans 14 residues. Germline-derived CDR1 and CDR2 are SGHTA and FQGNSA. V was pared by 3 bases and J by 0 bases, with 3 bases between. Here the CDR3 reads CASSLNSGANVLTF. The CDR3 DNA follows: TGTGCCAGCAGCTTGAACTCTGGGGCCAACGTCCTGACTTTC.

This clonotype was counted only a few times. One base away lies a much larger clone, so this may be a sequencing read error. The V and J genes are TRBV6-4 and TRBJ2-3; D unresolved. Germline CDR1 is MRHNA and CDR2 is SNTAGT. Trimming removed 0 bases at V and 1 base at J, with 5 bases between. The CDR3 loop spans 14 amino acids. The CDR3 here is CASSDSDGTDTQYF. CDR3 DNA: TGTGCCAGCAGTGACTCGGACGGCACAGATACGCAGTATTTT.

There are many counts of this clonotype. This rearrangement joins TRBV6-5 to TRBJ2-3; 8 nucleotides align to TRBD2. CDR3 size: 15 residues. The V gene's germline CDR1 is MNHEY and CDR2 SVGAGI. V dropped 5 bases and J dropped 2; count of bases not matched to a gene: 6. CDR3 DNA sequence: TGTGCCAGCAGTATTAGCGGGGCATACACAGATACGCAGTATTTT. As protein: CASSISGAYTDTQYF.

The CDR3 sequence is CASSLERLTGGANVLTF. The DNA for the CDR3 is TGTGCCAGCAGCTTAGAGCGCCTAACAGGTGGGGCCAACGTCCTGACTTTC. The chain is built from TRBV7-2 and TRBJ2-6, with a possible D match to TRBD1 (5 bases). CDR3 length: 17 residues. CDR1 is SGHTA, CDR2 FQGNSA, per germline. V lost 1 base to trimming and J lost 3 bases, with 13 bases between them.

This clonotype showed up just a few times. The chain employs TRBV6-6 and TRBJ1-6; D ambiguous. Trimming cost V 0 bases and J 6 bases, with 6 bases left between them. This CDR3 comprises 14 residues. The V gene's germline CDR1 is MNHNY and CDR2 SVGAGI (reference sequence). CDR3 nucleotide sequence: TGTGCCAGCAGTTACTCGTCCGGTAATTCACCCCTCCACTTT. It translates to CASSYSSGNSPLHF.

This clonotype was recorded at least ten times. The CDR3 protein is CASDRGGTDTQYF. The CDR3 DNA reads as TGTGCCTCTGACAGGGGAGGGACAGATACGCAGTATTTT. The chain is built from TRBV9 and TRBJ2-3, with D perhaps TRBD1 (8 bases). The CDR3 sequence is 13 residues long. Trimming shortened V by 10 bases and J by 3 bases, and 15 bases separated the two germline ends. Germline CDR1 and CDR2: SGDLS and YYNGEE.